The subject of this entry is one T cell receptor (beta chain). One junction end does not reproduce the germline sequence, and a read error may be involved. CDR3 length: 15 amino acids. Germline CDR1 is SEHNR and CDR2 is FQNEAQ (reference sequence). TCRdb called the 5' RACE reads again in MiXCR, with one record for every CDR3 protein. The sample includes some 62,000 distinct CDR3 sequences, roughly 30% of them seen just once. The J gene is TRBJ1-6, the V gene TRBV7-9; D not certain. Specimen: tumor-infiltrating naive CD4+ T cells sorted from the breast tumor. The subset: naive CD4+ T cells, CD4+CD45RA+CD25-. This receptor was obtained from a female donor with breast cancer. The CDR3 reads CASNLDSARSSPLHF. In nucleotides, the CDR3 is TGTGCCAGCAACTTAGACTCAGCGCGGAGTTCACCCCTCCACTTT.